A single sample is the source of the 6 T cell receptor beta chains below, sequenced in a study of T cell responses to AZD1222 COVID-19 vaccine. The protocol was immunoSEQ multiplex PCR, while the TCRdb copy is restricted to in-frame clones and leaves out a portion. The table includes more than 150,000 clones, 92% detected once. The source was peripheral blood, collected 28 days after the second AZD1222 dose. The receptors shown here come from an adult who received the AZD1222 COVID-19 vaccine.

In DNA form, the CDR3 reads TGTGCCAGCAGTTCCAGTACCAACGAGCAGTACTTC. Translation gives CASSSSTNEQYF. The chain is built from TRBV27 and TRBJ2-7, with no clear D. The germline V and J ends were trimmed by 4 bases and 5 bases, with 9 bases remaining between them. The CDR3 runs to 12 residues. Germline loops: CDR1 MNHEY, CDR2 SMNVEV (reference sequence).

The genes are TRBV7-2 and TRBJ2-5, with a possible D match to TRBD1 (5 bases). CDR1 and CDR2 from the germline V gene are SGHTA and FQGNSA. Trimming cost V 3 bases and J 1 base, with 12 bases left between them. There are 15 residues in the CDR3. CDR3 nucleotide sequence: TGTGCCAGCAGCTTCTTACCAGGGCCCCAAGAGACCCAGTACTTC. This gives the protein CASSFLPGPQETQYF.

The DNA of the CDR3 is TGTGCCAGCAGCAATGGAAACACCATATATTTT. Amino acids: CASSNGNTIYF. J is TRBJ1-3 and V is TRBV28; D gene uncertain. Trimming took off 6 bases at V and 3 bases at J, with 3 bases between the two ends. The V gene's germline CDR1 is MDHEN and CDR2 SYDVKM. The CDR3 contains 11 residues. Full variable domain (missing parts from reference TRBV28 and TRBJ1-3): DVKVTQSSRYLVKRTGEKVFLECVQDMDHENMFWYRQDPGLGLRLIYFSYDVKMKEKGDIPEGYSVSREKKERFSLILESASTNQTSMYLCASSNGNTIYFGEGSWLTVV.

There are a few counts of this clone. This chain connects TRBV7-6 to TRBJ2-2; D is uncertain. CDR3 length: 18 amino acids. Germline V gene lookup returns CDR1 SGHVS and CDR2 FNYEAQ. Trimming pared 2 bases from V and 0 bases from J, leaving 16 bases between. DNA of the CDR3: TGTGCCAGCAGCTTACGAAGCGTTCTAACCGCGAACACCGGGGAGCTGTTTTTT. This sequence encodes CASSLRSVLTANTGELFF. Variable domain in full (rest from reference TRBV7-6 and TRBJ2-2): GAGVSQSPRYKVTKRGQDVALRCDPISGHVSLYWYRQALGQGPEFLTYFNYEAQQDKSGLPNDRFSAERPEGSISTLTIQRTEQRDSAMYRCASSLRSVLTANTGELFFGEGSRLTVL.

This chain uses TRBV10-3 with TRBJ1-6; 9 bases line up with TRBD1. J lost 10 bases, V lost 3 bases, and 4 bases had no gene match. Germline V gene lookup returns CDR1 ENHRY and CDR2 SYGVKD. The CDR3 contains 14 residues. The CDR3 here is CAISDGTGMSPLHF. CDR3 bases: TGTGCCATCAGTGACGGGACAGGGATGTCACCCCTCCACTTT.

J is TRBJ2-1 and V is TRBV18; perhaps D is TRBD1 or TRBD2 (5 bases each). Germline CDR1 and CDR2: KGHSH and LQKENI. This CDR3 comprises 18 residues. Trimming took off 1 base at V and 8 bases at J, with 24 bases between the two ends. CDR3 in amino acids: CASSPLSLPGRLTDEQFF. CDR3 bases: TGTGCCAGCTCACCACTGTCCCTACCAGGGAGATTAACCGATGAGCAGTTCTTC.